A selection of T cell receptor beta chains follows, all from one sample in a study of blood T cells in healthy people across ages. TCRdb called the 5' RACE reads again in MiXCR, with one record for every CDR3 protein. The sample carries about 780,000 distinct CDR3 sequences, about 42% recorded once. The material sequenced was blood. The receptors come from a man older than 75 in good health. Each CDR3 is given with its conserved first and last residue. The D gene is left open where the match is weak. The size entry is marked missing in some rows and otherwise reads once, few, many or a size class.

J gene | V gene | clone size | D gene | CDR3 protein | CDR3 DNA
TRBJ1-2 | TRBV6-2/TRBV6-3 | many | - | CASRRQANYGYTF | TGTGCCAGCAGGCGACAGGCAAACTATGGCTACACCTTC
TRBJ2-7 | TRBV3-1 | few | - | CASSQNSISYEQYF | TGTGCCAGCAGCCAGAACAGTATCTCCTACGAGCAGTACTTC
TRBJ2-4 | TRBV29-1 | - | - | CSVGTASLRIQYF | TGCAGCGTGGGGACGGCATCCCTCCGGATTCAGTACTTC
TRBJ2-7 | TRBV25-1 | - | TRBD2 | CASSGSGRTSYNEQYF | TGTGCCAGCAGTGGCAGCGGGAGAACCTCCTACAATGAGCAGTACTTC
TRBJ2-3 | TRBV29-1 | - | TRBD2 | CSVLAGLFTDTQYF | TGCAGCGTACTAGCGGGACTATTCACGGATACGCAGTATTTT
TRBJ2-3 | TRBV29-1 | many | TRBD1 | CSVGRTGYTDTQYF | TGCAGCGTGGGCCGGACAGGGTACACAGATACGCAGTATTTT
TRBJ2-5 | TRBV12-3/TRBV12-4 | - | - | CASSTQGTQYF | TGTGCCAGCAGTACACAGGGGACCCAGTACTTC
TRBJ2-2 | TRBV12-3/TRBV12-4 | - | TRBD2 | CASTFSGRGTGELFF | TGTGCCAGCACCTTTAGCGGGAGAGGGACCGGGGAGCTGTTTTTT
TRBJ1-2 | TRBV12-3/TRBV12-4 | - | - | CTSSLDGTLYGYTF | TGTACCAGCAGTCTAGACGGGACACTCTATGGCTACACCTTC
TRBJ1-4 | TRBV28 | few | - | CASSLVESNEKLFF | TGTGCCAGCAGTTTAGTAGAATCTAATGAAAAACTGTTTTTT
TRBJ2-5 | TRBV7-2 | - | TRBD2 | CASSLNAGGRETQYF | TGTGCCAGCAGCTTAAATGCGGGAGGGAGAGAGACCCAGTACTTC
TRBJ2-7 | TRBV7-9 | - | TRBD2 | CASSFTSGAYNEQYF | TGTGCCAGCAGCTTTACTAGCGGGGCCTACAATGAGCAGTACTTC
TRBJ2-1 | TRBV9 | - | TRBD2 | CASSLGSSGRPGQFF | TGTGCCAGCAGTCTAGGGAGTAGCGGGAGGCCCGGGCAGTTCTTC
TRBJ1-5 | TRBV4-3 | few | TRBD1 | CASSQLTGSNQPQHF | TGCGCCAGCAGCCAGTTGACAGGGAGCAATCAGCCCCAGCATTTT